These T cell receptor beta chains were read from a single sample in a study of early T cells in non-severe SARS-CoV-2 infection. A single record per CDR3 protein comes from TCRdb applying MiXCR to the 5' RACE reads. The sample gives 40,000 to 65,000 distinct CDR3 sequences, approximately 8% of which show up once; about a tenth is in the top ten. Sequencing input: whole blood. The receptors come from an adult who was a healthcare worker with PCR-confirmed SARS-CoV-2 infection or an uninfected control (not recorded which). CDR3s include the opening cysteine and the closing phenylalanine or tryptophan. D genes are given only for firm matches. Where a row states a size, it is once, few, many or the class of an expanded clone; other rows omit it.

v_call	clone_size	d_call	cdr3_length	j_call	cdr3_nt	cdr3_aa
TRBV21-1	many	.	16	TRBJ2-5	TGTGCCAGCAGCAAAATAATCGTTGAGACAAAAAAGACCCAGTACTTC	CASSKIIVETKKTQYF
TRBV2	.	TRBD1	13	TRBJ2-1	TGTGCCAGCAGTGAAGGACAGGGGGATGAGCAGTTCTTC	CASSEGQGDEQFF
TRBV6-5	few	.	14	TRBJ1-6	TGTGCCAGCGCTGGCGGGACACCCAATTCACCCCTCCACTTT	CASAGGTPNSPLHF
TRBV28	many	.	17	TRBJ2-2	TGTGCCAGCAATCCCCCAGGTTGGGCCGCGAACACCGGGGAGCTGTTTTTT	CASNPPGWAANTGELFF
TRBV4-3	many	TRBD1	14	TRBJ2-3	TGCGCCAGCAGCCAGGCTAGACAGGGGGCACCTCAGTATTTT	CASSQARQGAPQYF
TRBV20-1	many	TRBD1	15	TRBJ1-6	TGCAGTGCTAGAACTTCGGGACAGTATAATTCACCCCTCCACTTT	CSARTSGQYNSPLHF
TRBV5-1	many	.	11	TRBJ2-7	TGCGCCAGCAGCTTGACAGGGGAGCAGTACTTC	CASSLTGEQYF
TRBV4-3	few	.	13	TRBJ2-7	TGCGCCAGCAGCGATACACTCGGCGGCGAGCAGTACTTC	CASSDTLGGEQYF
TRBV6-5	.	.	15	TRBJ1-1	TGTGCCAGCAGTTACCGGGGACGGCTGAACACTGAAGCTTTCTTT	CASSYRGRLNTEAFF
TRBV14	.	TRBD2	15	TRBJ2-7	TGTGCCAGCAGCCAAAGGACTAGCGGTGCCTACGAGCAGTACTTC	CASSQRTSGAYEQYF
TRBV7-9	.	.	13	TRBJ2-5	TGTGCCAGCAGCAAGAGGGGCGCGGAGACCCAGTACTTC	CASSKRGAETQYF
TRBV28	.	TRBD1	13	TRBJ2-2	TGTGCCGGTCGGACAGGGAGGTCCGGGGAGCTGTTTTTT	CAGRTGRSGELFF
TRBV4-3	many	TRBD2	17	TRBJ2-6	TGCGCCAGCAGCCAAAGCGGGACGATCGATGGGGCCAACGTCCTGACTTTC	CASSQSGTIDGANVLTF
TRBV20-1	few	.	11	TRBJ2-5	TGCAGTGCTAGCCTCCGGGACTCCGAGTACTTC	CSASLRDSEYF
TRBV7-6	.	.	12	TRBJ2-1	TGTGCCAGCAGCTCTCGCTTTCCTGAGCAGTTCTTC	CASSSRFPEQFF
TRBV27	.	.	12	TRBJ2-2	TGTGCCAGCAGTCCAGATACCGGGGAGCTGTTTTTT	CASSPDTGELFF
TRBV4-1	.	.	15	TRBJ1-1	TGCGCCAGCAGCCAAGATCGCCCAGGGGCCACTGAAGCTTTCTTT	CASSQDRPGATEAFF
TRBV7-2	.	.	17	TRBJ2-3	TGTGCCAGCAGCTTAGGAGAGTTACAGTGGTACACAGATACGCAGTATTTT	CASSLGELQWYTDTQYF
TRBV28	many	.	15	TRBJ1-5	TGTGCCAGCAGATCCTTGGGGAGGGGCAATCAGCCCCAGCATTTT	CASRSLGRGNQPQHF
TRBV11-1	few	.	13	TRBJ1-6	TGTGCCAGCAGCTTAGCTCCAGAATCACCCCTCCACTTT	CASSLAPESPLHF
TRBV4-2	many	.	16	TRBJ2-7	TGTGCCAGCAGCCAAGCCCGGGAGATGACCTCCTACGAGCAGTACTTC	CASSQAREMTSYEQYF
TRBV24-1	many	.	14	TRBJ1-2	TGTGCCACCAGTGATGGGGGGTCTTTCTATGGCTACACCTTC	CATSDGGSFYGYTF
TRBV4-2	.	.	12	TRBJ1-1	TGTGCCAGCAGCCAGACGGACCGTGAAGCTTTCTTT	CASSQTDREAFF
TRBV18	few	.	13	TRBJ1-2	TGTGCCAGCTCACCGACAGGACCGGACGGCTACACCTTC	CASSPTGPDGYTF
TRBV7-9	.	.	12	TRBJ1-3	TGTGCCAGCAGCTTAAAGGGAAACACCATATATTTT	CASSLKGNTIYF
TRBV6-2/TRBV6-3	few	.	16	TRBJ2-1	TGTGCCAGCAGTTACCCCCCGCCCAGCTCCTACAATGAGCAGTTCTTC	CASSYPPPSSYNEQFF
TRBV12-3/TRBV12-4	.	TRBD2	15	TRBJ2-3	TGTGCCAGCACGTTGACTAGCGGGACCACAGATACGCAGTATTTT	CASTLTSGTTDTQYF
TRBV20-1	few	TRBD1	14	TRBJ1-1	TGCAGTGCTAGAGCCCAGGGGGCGAACACTGAAGCTTTCTTT	CSARAQGANTEAFF
TRBV3-1	.	.	14	TRBJ2-5	TGTGCCAGCAGCCAATCGATGGGGTTAGAGACCCAGTACTTC	CASSQSMGLETQYF
TRBV6-5	many	.	15	TRBJ2-7	TGTGCCAGCAGTCAATTGCGGGACGGCCTCTACGAGCAGTACTTC	CASSQLRDGLYEQYF
TRBV4-2	few	TRBD1	16	TRBJ1-1	TGTGCCAGCAGCCGCGAAGGGGGCAAGGTGGGCACTGAAGCTTTCTTT	CASSREGGKVGTEAFF
TRBV7-2	few	.	15	TRBJ2-3	TGTGCCAGCAGCTTAGTTCTGATAAGCACAGATACGCAGTATTTT	CASSLVLISTDTQYF
TRBV29-1	few	TRBD2	15	TRBJ2-1	TGCAGCGTTGGAGGTGCGAGCGGGAGTTACAATGAGCAGTTCTTC	CSVGGASGSYNEQFF
TRBV27	.	.	12	TRBJ2-1	TGTGCCAGCAGTTTATCGGAAGATGAGCAGTTCTTC	CASSLSEDEQFF
TRBV7-8	many	TRBD1	13	TRBJ1-1	TGTGCCAGCAGCCAAAAGACAGGGAGTAAAGCTTTCTTT	CASSQKTGSKAFF
TRBV12-3/TRBV12-4	.	.	18	TRBJ2-2	TGTGCCAGCAGTTTAGCGCTAAGTACACGTACTTACACCGGGGAGCTGTTTTTT	CASSLALSTRTYTGELFF
TRBV28	many	TRBD1	14	TRBJ2-7	TGTGCCAGCAGAGTCCCGGGACAGGGTTCCGAGCAGTACTTC	CASRVPGQGSEQYF
TRBV7-9	many	.	15	TRBJ1-1	TGTGCCAGCAGCTTAGAGGGCGGGGGTCGCCCTGAAGCTTTCTTT	CASSLEGGGRPEAFF
TRBV6-6	few	.	15	TRBJ1-1	TGTGCCAGCAGTTACTCGGTCAGGGGAGACACTGAAGCTTTCTTT	CASSYSVRGDTEAFF
TRBV28	few	.	19	TRBJ1-6	TGTGCCAGCAGCGGGCCCAGAGGCAGGGCCTACTCCTATAATTCACCCCTCCACTTT	CASSGPRGRAYSYNSPLHF
TRBV9	few	.	13	TRBJ1-5	TGTGCCAGCAGCCGACAGGGCAATCAGCCCCAGCATTTT	CASSRQGNQPQHF
TRBV7-8	few	.	19	TRBJ2-4	TGTGCCAGCAGCTTCCACCTTGGGAAATTCGAGGTAGCCAAAAACATTCAGTACTTC	CASSFHLGKFEVAKNIQYF
TRBV12-3/TRBV12-4	.	TRBD2	12	TRBJ2-1	TGTGCCAGCAGTCAGGACCGCGGGGGGCAGTTCTTC	CASSQDRGGQFF
TRBV12-5	many	.	13	TRBJ2-7	TGTGCTAGTGGTTTAACTAGTGCCTACGAGCAGTACTTC	CASGLTSAYEQYF
TRBV11-2	.	.	12	TRBJ2-1	TGTGCCAGCACTTGGAGCTACAATGAGCAGTTCTTC	CASTWSYNEQFF
TRBV11-2	many	TRBD1	14	TRBJ2-2	TGTGCCAGCAGCAGGGACAGGAACACCGGGGAGCTGTTTTTT	CASSRDRNTGELFF
TRBV25-1	.	.	14	TRBJ1-1	TGTGCCAGCAGCCACCTCGGCAGGGCGACTGAAGCTTTCTTT	CASSHLGRATEAFF
TRBV14	many	TRBD1	14	TRBJ2-7	TGTGCCAGCAGCCAAGGGACAGGGGGCTACGAGCAGTACTTC	CASSQGTGGYEQYF
TRBV30	.	TRBD2	14	TRBJ2-7	TGTGCCTGGACTTCCGAGCGGGGCTCCTACGAGCAGTACTTC	CAWTSERGSYEQYF
TRBV5-1	few	TRBD2	13	TRBJ2-7	TGCGCCAGCAGCGAAGGACTAGGCTACGAGCAGTACTTC	CASSEGLGYEQYF
TRBV28	few	.	11	TRBJ2-1	TGTGCCAGCAGTTTATTGGTAAAGCAGTTCTTC	CASSLLVKQFF
TRBV13	few	.	13	TRBJ2-5	TGTGCCAGCAGCTTAGGGGTCCAAGAGACCCAGTACTTC	CASSLGVQETQYF
TRBV20-1	few	.	14	TRBJ1-1	TGCAGTGCTAGAGATGAGTATATGAACACTGAAGCTTTCTTT	CSARDEYMNTEAFF
TRBV4-1	many	.	15	TRBJ1-4	TGCGCCAGCAGCCAAGAGACAGCTCTCACTGAAAAACTGTTTTTT	CASSQETALTEKLFF
TRBV20-1	few	.	11	TRBJ2-3	TGCAGTGCTGCGTTAGGAGATACGCAGTATTTT	CSAALGDTQYF
TRBV11-3	many	.	14	TRBJ2-5	TGTGCCAGCAGCGGTGGGGCTTCGAGGGAGACCCAGTACTTC	CASSGGASRETQYF